The T cell receptor delta chain described here comes from a study of DNA immune sequencing with unique molecular identifiers (dated by TCRdb to about 2020). With respect to the entire study: gammadelta T cells were enriched from buffy coats using immunomagnetic cell separation, and their genomic DNA was sequenced. Fluorescence-activated cell sorting was used to enrich gammadelta T cells from the PBMC of nine to ten healthy individuals. To compare enriched with non-enriched material, 85 to 100 ng of enriched gammadelta T-cell DNA and approximately 0.94 ug of non-enriched PBMC DNA were sequenced. An ultrasensitive DNA-based TRD repertoire sequencing method using PCR-introduced unique molecular identifiers was developed and validated in the study. Validation of the method was performed on synthetic reference molecules and on blood samples from healthy individuals. Healthy individuals were used as donors, and sorted peripheral blood gammadelta T cells were profiled from around 10 of these donors. Results and caveats for the whole study, not just this receptor: Among clonotypes in healthy donors, the most frequent TRD rearrangement was TRDV2 paired with TRDJ1. TRD repertoire diversity differed among healthy donors, and several donors were highly oligoclonal, with the top 5 clonotypes making up more than half of productive molecules. Novel TRD sequences not targeted by the primers cannot be detected with the primer-based approach.

Library preparation used multiplex PCR. Genomic DNA was amplified with a 32-plex assay using primers for all 8 TRDV and 4 TRDJ genes covering the CDR3. During roughly 3 cycles of barcoding PCR, a 12-nucleotide UMI was attached, and a second PCR using Illumina adapter primers followed. AMPure XP beads were used for library purification, and library quality was checked on a Fragment Analyzer with the HS NGS Fragment kit. Sequencing used an Illumina MiniSeq mid-output kit with approximately 22% PhiX and 150 cycles of paired-end reads. On the study's bioinformatics: MIGEC version 1.2.9 was used to process the reads, grouping reads by UMI and building error-corrected consensus sequences. Modified VDJtools version 1.2.1 scripts and the tcR R package were used for post-processing. The public reads were reprocessed by TCRdb using CATT, and rows of matching DNA were later combined. These V and J calls originate from TCRdb's pipeline instead of the authors' own analysis. For this sample the table gives 2,000 to 2,500 delta-chain clones, of which roughly 21% were detected only once. The leading ten clones occupy roughly 31% of the sample.

Unmatched junction bases come to 8, with V trimmed by 4 bases and J by 0 bases. Reading the germline V gene gives CDR1 TSWWSYY and CDR2 QGS. Counted from cysteine to phenylalanine, this CDR3 has 17 amino acids. The retained sequence is limited to the CDR3, 51 bases, with the frame set at the first base. This clone is medium-sized (0.01 to 0.1%) in terms of sample share. Its antigen remains unidentified. Base qualities are not at hand, and no much larger clone is one base apart. At the DNA level, this CDR3 is encoded by other sequences in the same sample as well. Sample: gamma-delta T cells from PBMCs. The V and J genes are TRDV1 and TRDJ1; TRDD3 fits 10 bases in the junction. The receptor comes from a human donor in good health. The CDR3 here reads CALGVGDTPLDTDKLIF. In nucleotides, the sequence is TGTGCTCTTGGGGTGGGGGATACCCCCCTCGACACCGATAAACTCATCTTT.